The sequence of this T cell receptor (beta chain) was determined in a study of blood T cell repertoires in COVID-19. In the study overall: Collection of acute and convalescent COVID-19 samples took place in the United States, Italy and Spain. In each case, the material was cDNA or gDNA derived from T cells, B-cell-depleted T cells, or PBMCs.

Germline-derived CDR1 and CDR2 are KGHDR and SFDVKD. J gave up 3 bases and V 4 bases, and 6 bases lay outside the gene matches. CDR3 length: 15 amino acids. Original processing methods: For nucleated cells, counts were estimated from reference gene primer amplification. Here immunoSEQ multiplex PCR was the method, and the copy in TCRdb shows in-frame clones only, minus some. The V and J calls and the clone size are those of that table, but D and trimming were determined from the DNA. Here the sample spans tens of thousands of clones, 80% being singletons. The sequencing input was peripheral blood. This TCR came from a woman aged 70-85 years with acute or convalescent COVID-19. V and J are TRBV24-1 and TRBJ1-2; 8 bases are a match to TRBD1. Written as DNA, the CDR3 is TGTGCCACCAGTGAATCAGGGGGCGCAGACTATGGCTACACCTTC. Amino acid sequence: CATSESGGADYGYTF.